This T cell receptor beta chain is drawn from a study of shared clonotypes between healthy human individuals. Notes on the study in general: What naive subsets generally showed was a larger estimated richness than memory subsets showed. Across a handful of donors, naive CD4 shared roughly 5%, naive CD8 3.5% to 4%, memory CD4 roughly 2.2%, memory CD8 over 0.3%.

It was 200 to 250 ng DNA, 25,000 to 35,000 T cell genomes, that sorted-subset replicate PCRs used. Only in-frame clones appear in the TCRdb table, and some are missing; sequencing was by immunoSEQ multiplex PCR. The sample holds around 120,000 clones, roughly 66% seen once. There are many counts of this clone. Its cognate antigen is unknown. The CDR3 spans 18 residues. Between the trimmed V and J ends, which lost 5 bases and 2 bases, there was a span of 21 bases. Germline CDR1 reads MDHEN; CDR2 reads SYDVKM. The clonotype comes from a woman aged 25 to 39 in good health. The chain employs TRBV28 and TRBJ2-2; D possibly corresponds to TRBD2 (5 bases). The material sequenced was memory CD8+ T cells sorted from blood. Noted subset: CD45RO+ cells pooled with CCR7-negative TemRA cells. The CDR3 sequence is CASSVTRALRVNTGELFF. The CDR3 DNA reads TGTGCCAGCAGTGTAACGCGCGCTCTGCGGGTAAACACCGGGGAGCTGTTTTTT. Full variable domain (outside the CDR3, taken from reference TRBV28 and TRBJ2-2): DVKVTQSSRYLVKRTGEKVFLECVQDMDHENMFWYRQDPGLGLRLIYFSYDVKMKEKGDIPEGYSVSREKKERFSLILESASTNQTSMYLCASSVTRALRVNTGELFFGEGSRLTVL.